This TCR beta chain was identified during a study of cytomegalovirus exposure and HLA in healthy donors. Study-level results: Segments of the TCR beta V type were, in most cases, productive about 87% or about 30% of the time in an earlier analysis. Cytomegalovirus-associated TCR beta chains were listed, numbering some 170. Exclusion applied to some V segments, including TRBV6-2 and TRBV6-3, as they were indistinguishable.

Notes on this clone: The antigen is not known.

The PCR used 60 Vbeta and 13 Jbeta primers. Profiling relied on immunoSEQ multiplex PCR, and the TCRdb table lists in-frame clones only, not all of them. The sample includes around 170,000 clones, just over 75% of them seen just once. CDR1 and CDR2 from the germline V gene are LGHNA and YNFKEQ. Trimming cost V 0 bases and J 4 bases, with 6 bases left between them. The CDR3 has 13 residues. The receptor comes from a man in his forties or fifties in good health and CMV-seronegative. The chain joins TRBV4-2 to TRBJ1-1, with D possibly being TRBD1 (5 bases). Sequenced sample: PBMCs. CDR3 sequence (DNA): TGTGCCAGCAGCCAAGACGGGGGCACTGAAGCTTTCTTT. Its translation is CASSQDGGTEAFF.